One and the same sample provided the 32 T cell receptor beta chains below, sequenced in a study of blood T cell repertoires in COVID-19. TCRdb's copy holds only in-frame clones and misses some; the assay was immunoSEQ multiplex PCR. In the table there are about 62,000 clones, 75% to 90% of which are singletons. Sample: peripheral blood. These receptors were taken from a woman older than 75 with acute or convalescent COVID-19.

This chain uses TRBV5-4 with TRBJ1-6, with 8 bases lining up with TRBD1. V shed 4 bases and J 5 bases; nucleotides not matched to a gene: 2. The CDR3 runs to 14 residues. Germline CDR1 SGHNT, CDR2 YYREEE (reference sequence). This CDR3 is CASSRGQDNSPLHF. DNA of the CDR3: TGTGCCAGCAGCCGGGGACAGGATAATTCACCCCTCCACTTT.

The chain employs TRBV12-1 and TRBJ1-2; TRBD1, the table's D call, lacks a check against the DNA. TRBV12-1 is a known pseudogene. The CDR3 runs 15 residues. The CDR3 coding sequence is TGTGCCAGCAGCTTTGTTGTTTTCAGTAACTATGGCTACACCTTC. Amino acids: CASSFVVFSNYGYTF.

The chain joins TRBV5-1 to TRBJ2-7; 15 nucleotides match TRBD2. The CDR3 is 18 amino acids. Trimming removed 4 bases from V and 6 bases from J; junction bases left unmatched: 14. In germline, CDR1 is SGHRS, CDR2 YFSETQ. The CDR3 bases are TGCGCCAGCAGCCTATACCCGGGACTAGCGGGAGGCCGCTCCGAGCAGTACTTC. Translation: CASSLYPGLAGGRSEQYF.

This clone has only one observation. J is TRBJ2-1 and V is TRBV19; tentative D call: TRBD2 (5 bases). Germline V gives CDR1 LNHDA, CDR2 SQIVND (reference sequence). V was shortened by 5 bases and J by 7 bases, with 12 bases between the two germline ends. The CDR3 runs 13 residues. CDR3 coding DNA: TGTGCCAGTAGTCGGACTCGAGGGAATGAGCAGTTCTTC. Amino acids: CASSRTRGNEQFF.

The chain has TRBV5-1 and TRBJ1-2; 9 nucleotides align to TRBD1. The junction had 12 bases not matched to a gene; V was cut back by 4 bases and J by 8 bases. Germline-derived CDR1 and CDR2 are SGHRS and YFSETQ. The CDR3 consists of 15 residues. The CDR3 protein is CASSPTTGGREGYTF. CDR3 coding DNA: TGCGCCAGCAGCCCAACGACAGGGGGACGGGAAGGCTACACCTTC.

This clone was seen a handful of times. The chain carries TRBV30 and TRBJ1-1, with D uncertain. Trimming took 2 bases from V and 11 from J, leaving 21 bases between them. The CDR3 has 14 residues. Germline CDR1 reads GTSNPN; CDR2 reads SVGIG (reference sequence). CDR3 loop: CAWSSVAAGNRAFF. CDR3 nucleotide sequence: TGTGCCTGGAGTTCCGTAGCCGCCGGCAATCGGGCTTTCTTT.

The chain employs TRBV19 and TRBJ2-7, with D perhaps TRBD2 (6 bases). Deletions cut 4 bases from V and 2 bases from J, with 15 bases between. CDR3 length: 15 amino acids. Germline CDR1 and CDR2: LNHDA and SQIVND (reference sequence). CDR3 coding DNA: TGTGCCAGTAGTAAAACTTTAGCGGAGCCCTACGAGCAGTACTTC. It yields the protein CASSKTLAEPYEQYF.

CDR3 nucleotides: TGTGCCAGCAGCTACGGGGAAGGGGAGACCCAGTACTTC. This translates into CASSYGEGETQYF. This rearrangement joins TRBV7-3 to TRBJ2-5; TRBD2 is a possible D gene (5 bases). Trimming left V 4 bases short and J 5 bases short, with 11 bases between. The CDR3 has 13 residues. Germline V gene sequence: CDR1 SGHTA, CDR2 FQGTGA.

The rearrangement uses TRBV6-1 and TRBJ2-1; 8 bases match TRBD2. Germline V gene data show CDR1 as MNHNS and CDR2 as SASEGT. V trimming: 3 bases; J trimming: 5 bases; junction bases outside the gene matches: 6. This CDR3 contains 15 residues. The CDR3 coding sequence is TGTGCCAGCAGTGAGTGGGCGGGGGGAAACAATGAGCAGTTCTTC. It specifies CASSEWAGGNNEQFF.

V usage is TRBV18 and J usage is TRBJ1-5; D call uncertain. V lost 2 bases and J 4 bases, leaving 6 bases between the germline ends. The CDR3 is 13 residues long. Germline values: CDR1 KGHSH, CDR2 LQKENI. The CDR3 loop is CASSPVFNQPQHF. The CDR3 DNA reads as TGTGCCAGCTCACCAGTCTTTAATCAGCCCCAGCATTTT. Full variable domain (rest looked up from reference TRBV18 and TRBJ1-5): NAGVMQNPRHLVRRRGQEARLRCSPMKGHSHVYWYRQLPEEGLKFMVYLQKENIIDESGMPKERFSAEFPKEGPSILRIQQVVRGDSAAYFCASSPVFNQPQHFGDGTRLSIL.

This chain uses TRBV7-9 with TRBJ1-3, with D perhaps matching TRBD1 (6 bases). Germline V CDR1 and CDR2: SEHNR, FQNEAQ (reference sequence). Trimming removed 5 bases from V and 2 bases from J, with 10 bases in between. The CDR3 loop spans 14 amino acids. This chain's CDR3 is CASSQNRAGNTIYF. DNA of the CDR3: TGTGCCAGCAGCCAAAACAGGGCTGGAAACACCATATATTTT.

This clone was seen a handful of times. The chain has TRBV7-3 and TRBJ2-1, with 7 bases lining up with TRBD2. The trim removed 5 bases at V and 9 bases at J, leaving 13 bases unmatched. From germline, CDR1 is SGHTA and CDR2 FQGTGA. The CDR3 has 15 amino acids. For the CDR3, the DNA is TGTGCCAGCAGCCGGGACTACCTCCCCAGTAGTGAGCAGTTCTTC. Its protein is CASSRDYLPSSEQFF.

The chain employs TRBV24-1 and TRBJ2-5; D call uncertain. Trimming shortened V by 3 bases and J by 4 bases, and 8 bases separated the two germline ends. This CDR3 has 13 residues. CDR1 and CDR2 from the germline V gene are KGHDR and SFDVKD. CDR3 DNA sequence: TGTGCCACCAGTGATCCGACTGTAGAGACCCAGTACTTC. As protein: CATSDPTVETQYF.

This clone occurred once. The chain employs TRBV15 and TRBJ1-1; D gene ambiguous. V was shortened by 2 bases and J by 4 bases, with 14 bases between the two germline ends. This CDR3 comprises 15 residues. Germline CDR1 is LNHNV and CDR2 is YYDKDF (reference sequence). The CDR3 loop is CATSRPYSRGTEAFF. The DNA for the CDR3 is TGTGCCACCAGCAGACCCTATAGTCGGGGCACTGAAGCTTTCTTT.

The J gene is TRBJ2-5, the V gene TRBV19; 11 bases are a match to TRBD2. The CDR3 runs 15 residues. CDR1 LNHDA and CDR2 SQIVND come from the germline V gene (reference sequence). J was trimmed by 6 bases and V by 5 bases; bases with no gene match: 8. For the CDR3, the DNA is TGTGCCAGTAGTGTAACTAGCGGGAGTGGGCAGACCCAGTACTTC. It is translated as CASSVTSGSGQTQYF.

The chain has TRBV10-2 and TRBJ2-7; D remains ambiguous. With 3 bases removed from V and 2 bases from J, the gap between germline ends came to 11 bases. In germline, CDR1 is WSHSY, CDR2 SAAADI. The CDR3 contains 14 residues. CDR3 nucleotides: TGCGCCAGCAGTGACCACCTACCCCCCTACGAGCAGTACTTC. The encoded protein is CASSDHLPPYEQYF.

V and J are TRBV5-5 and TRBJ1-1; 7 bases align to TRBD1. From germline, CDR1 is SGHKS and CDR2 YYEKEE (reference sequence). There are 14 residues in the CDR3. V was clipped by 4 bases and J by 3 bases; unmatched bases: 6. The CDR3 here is CASSPRQGDTEAFF. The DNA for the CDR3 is TGTGCCAGCAGCCCCCGACAGGGAGACACTGAAGCTTTCTTT.

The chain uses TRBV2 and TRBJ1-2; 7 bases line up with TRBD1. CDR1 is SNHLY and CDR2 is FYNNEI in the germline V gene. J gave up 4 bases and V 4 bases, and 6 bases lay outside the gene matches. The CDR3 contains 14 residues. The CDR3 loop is CASSVAGQPYGYTF. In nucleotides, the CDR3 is TGTGCCAGCAGTGTTGCGGGACAGCCCTATGGCTACACCTTC.

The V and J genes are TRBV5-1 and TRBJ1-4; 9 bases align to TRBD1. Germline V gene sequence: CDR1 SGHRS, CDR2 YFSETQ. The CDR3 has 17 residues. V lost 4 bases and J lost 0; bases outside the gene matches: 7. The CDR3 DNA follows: TGCGCCAGCAGCCGGAACAGGGGGCCAACAACTAATGAAAAACTGTTTTTT. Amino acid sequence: CASSRNRGPTTNEKLFF.

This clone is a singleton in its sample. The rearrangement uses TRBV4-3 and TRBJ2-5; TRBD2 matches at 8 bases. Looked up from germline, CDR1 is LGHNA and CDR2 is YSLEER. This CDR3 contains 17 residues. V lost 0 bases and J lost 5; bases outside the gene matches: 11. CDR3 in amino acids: CASSQESGGFMMETQYF. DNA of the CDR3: TGCGCCAGCAGCCAAGAAAGCGGGGGATTTATGATGGAGACCCAGTACTTC.

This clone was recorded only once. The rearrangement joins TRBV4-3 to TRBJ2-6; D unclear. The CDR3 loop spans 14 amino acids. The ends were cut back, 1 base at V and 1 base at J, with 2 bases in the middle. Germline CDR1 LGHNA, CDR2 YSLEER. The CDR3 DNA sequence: TGCGCCAGCAGCCAAGTATCTGGGGCCAACGTCCTGACTTTC. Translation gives CASSQVSGANVLTF.

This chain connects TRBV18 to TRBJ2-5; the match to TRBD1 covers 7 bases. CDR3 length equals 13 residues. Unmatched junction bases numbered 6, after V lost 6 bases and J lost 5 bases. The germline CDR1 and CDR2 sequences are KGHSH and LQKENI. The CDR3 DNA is TGTGCCAGCTCCCTCGACAGGGCGGAGACCCAGTACTTC. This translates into CASSLDRAETQYF.

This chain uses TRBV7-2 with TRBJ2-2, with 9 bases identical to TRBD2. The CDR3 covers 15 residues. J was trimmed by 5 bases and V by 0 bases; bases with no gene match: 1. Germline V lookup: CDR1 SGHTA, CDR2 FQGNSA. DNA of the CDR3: TGTGCCAGCAGCTTAGCTAGCGGGGGTACCGGGGAGCTGTTTTTT. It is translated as CASSLASGGTGELFF. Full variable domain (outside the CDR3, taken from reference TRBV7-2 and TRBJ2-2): GAGVSQSPSNKVTEKGKDVELRCDPISGHTALYWYRQSLGQGLEFLIYFQGNSAPDKSGLPSDRFSAERTGGSVSTLTIQRTQQEDSAVYLCASSLASGGTGELFFGEGSRLTVL.

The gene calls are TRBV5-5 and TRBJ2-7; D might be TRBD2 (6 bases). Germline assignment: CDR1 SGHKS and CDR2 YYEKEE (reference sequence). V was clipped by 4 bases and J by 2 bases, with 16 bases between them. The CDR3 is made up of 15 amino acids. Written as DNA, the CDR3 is TGTGCCAGCAGCAAGGGACTCCGGGGCACCTACGAGCAGTACTTC. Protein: CASSKGLRGTYEQYF.

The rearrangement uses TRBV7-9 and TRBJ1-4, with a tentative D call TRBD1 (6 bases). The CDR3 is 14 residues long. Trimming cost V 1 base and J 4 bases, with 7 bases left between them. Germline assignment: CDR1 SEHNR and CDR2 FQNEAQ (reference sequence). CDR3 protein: CASSLGRGNEKLFF. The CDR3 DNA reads TGTGCCAGCAGCTTAGGCAGGGGTAATGAAAAACTGTTTTTT.

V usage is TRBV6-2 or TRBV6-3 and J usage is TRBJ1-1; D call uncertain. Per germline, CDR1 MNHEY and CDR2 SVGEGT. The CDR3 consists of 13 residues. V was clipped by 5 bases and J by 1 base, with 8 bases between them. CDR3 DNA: TGTGCCAGCAGTAAATATCCGAACACTGAAGCTTTCTTT. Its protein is CASSKYPNTEAFF.

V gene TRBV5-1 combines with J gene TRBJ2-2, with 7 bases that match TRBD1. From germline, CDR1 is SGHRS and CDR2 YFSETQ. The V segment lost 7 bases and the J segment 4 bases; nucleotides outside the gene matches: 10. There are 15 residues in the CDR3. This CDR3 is CASALLGTATGELFF. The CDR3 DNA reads TGCGCCAGCGCACTTCTAGGGACAGCCACCGGGGAGCTGTTTTTT.

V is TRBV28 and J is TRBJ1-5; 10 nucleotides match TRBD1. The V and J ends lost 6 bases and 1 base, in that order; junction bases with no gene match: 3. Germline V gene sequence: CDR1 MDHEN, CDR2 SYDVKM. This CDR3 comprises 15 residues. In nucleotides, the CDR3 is TGTGCCAGCAGGCAGGGACAGGGGAGCAATCAGCCCCAGCATTTT. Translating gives CASRQGQGSNQPQHF.

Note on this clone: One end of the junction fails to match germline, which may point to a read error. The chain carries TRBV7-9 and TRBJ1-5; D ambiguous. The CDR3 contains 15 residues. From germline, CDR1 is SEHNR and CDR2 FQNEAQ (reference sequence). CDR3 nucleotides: TGTGCCAGCAGCTTATTAGACGGTAGCGATCAGCCCCAGCATTTT. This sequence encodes CASSLLDGSDQPQHF. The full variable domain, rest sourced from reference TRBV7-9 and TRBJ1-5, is DTGVSQNPRHKITKRGQNVTFRCDPISEHNRLYWYRQTLGQGPEFLTYFQNEAQLEKSRLLSDRFSAERPKGSFSTLEIQRTEQGDSAMYLCASSLLDGSDQPQHFGDGTRLSIL.

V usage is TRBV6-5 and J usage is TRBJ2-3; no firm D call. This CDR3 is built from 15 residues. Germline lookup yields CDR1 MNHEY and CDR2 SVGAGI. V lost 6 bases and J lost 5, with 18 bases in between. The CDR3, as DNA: TGTGCCAGCAGACTTACCTCCGGCGGAATAGATACGCAGTATTTT. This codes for CASRLTSGGIDTQYF.

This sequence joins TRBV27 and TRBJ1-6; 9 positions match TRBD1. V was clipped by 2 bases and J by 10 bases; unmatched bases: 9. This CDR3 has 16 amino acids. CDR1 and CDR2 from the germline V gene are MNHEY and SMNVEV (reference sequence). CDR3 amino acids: CASSLAPGTGYSPLHF. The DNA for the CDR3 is TGTGCCAGCAGTTTAGCCCCGGGGACAGGGTACTCACCCCTCCACTTT.

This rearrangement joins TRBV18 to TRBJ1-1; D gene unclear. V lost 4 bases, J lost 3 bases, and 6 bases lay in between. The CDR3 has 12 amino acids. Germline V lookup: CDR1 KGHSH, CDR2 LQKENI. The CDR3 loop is CASSLYDTEAFF. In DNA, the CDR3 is TGTGCCAGCTCACTATATGACACTGAAGCTTTCTTT.